Each of the 21 T cell receptor beta chains below was sequenced from the same sample in a study of fetal regulatory T cell absence and autoimmunity. Libraries were prepared by immunoSEQ multiplex PCR; TCRdb keeps only in-frame clonotypes and omits some of them. The repertoire consists of about 95,000 clones, with roughly 70% occurring once and the leading ten covering roughly 2%. Sequencing input: pancreas tissue. These receptors were taken from a male donor with IPEX syndrome.

This clone appeared a single time. The chain employs TRBV6-5 and TRBJ1-3; 7 bases are a match to TRBD1. The V gene end was trimmed by 0 bases and the J gene end by 4 bases; junction bases not matched to a gene: 6. Germline loops: CDR1 MNHEY, CDR2 SVGAGI. This CDR3 has 16 amino acids. CDR3 sequence: CASSYSPTGIGNTIYF. The CDR3 DNA sequence: TGTGCCAGCAGTTACTCGCCGACAGGGATCGGAAACACCATATATTTT.

The chain uses TRBV30 and TRBJ2-5; 10 positions match TRBD2. CDR3 length equals 15 residues. Germline lookup yields CDR1 GTSNPN and CDR2 SVGIG (reference sequence). Unmatched junction bases numbered 4, after V lost 2 bases and J lost 1 base. CDR3 nucleotides: TGTGCCTGGAGTAGCGGGGGGGCCCTCCAAGAGACCCAGTACTTC. Protein: CAWSSGGALQETQYF.

The sample holds one count of this clone. The CDR3 region is CASSDTSGFDTGELFF. The CDR3 region has the DNA TGCGCCAGCAGTGACACTAGCGGGTTTGACACCGGGGAGCTGTTTTTT. The chain is built from TRBV10-1 and TRBJ2-2; 9 nucleotides line up with TRBD2. The CDR3 is 16 residues long. Per the germline V gene, CDR1 is WNHNN and CDR2 is SYGVQD (reference sequence). Trimming took 3 bases from V and 3 from J; bases not matched to a gene: 5.

The chain joins TRBV7-9 to TRBJ2-3, with D possibly being TRBD2 (7 bases). The V gene's germline CDR1 is SEHNR and CDR2 FQNEAQ (reference sequence). Trimming pared 5 bases from V and 6 bases from J, leaving 12 bases between. CDR3 size: 13 residues. CDR3 sequence reads: CASSPAGADTQYF. DNA of the CDR3: TGTGCCAGCAGCCCCGCGGGGGCGGATACGCAGTATTTT.

This chain connects TRBV7-2 to TRBJ2-3, with D unresolved. Germline loops: CDR1 SGHTA, CDR2 FQGNSA. Between the trimmed V and J ends, which lost 5 bases and 8 bases, there was a span of 11 bases. There are 12 residues in the CDR3. CDR3 protein: CASSPRLPTQYF. CDR3 bases: TGTGCCAGCAGCCCAAGGTTGCCTACGCAGTATTTT.

V usage is TRBV6-4 and J usage is TRBJ1-1; D is undetermined. This CDR3 spans 13 amino acids. Trimming removed 3 bases from V and 4 bases from J, with 9 bases in between. From germline, CDR1 is MRHNA and CDR2 SNTAGT. In DNA form, the CDR3 reads TGTGCCAGCAGTGAGGAGGGTGGCACTGAAGCTTTCTTT. As protein: CASSEEGGTEAFF.

The V gene is TRBV29-1, the J gene TRBJ2-2; no reliable D call. Deletions cut 5 bases from V and 1 base from J, with 5 bases between. The CDR3 loop spans 12 amino acids. The germline CDR1 and CDR2 sequences are SQVTM and ANQGSEA. CDR3 bases: TGCAGCGTTCGGTGGAACACCGGGGAGCTGTTTTTT. It yields the protein CSVRWNTGELFF.

The J gene is TRBJ1-2, the V gene TRBV10-3; 7 bases match TRBD1. Germline-derived CDR1 and CDR2 are ENHRY and SYGVKD. This CDR3 has 14 residues. After removal of 3 bases from V and 6 bases from J, the junction contained 7 bases not matched to a gene. CDR3: CAISDTGVLDGYTF. CDR3 DNA sequence: TGTGCCATCAGTGATACAGGGGTTTTGGATGGCTACACCTTC.

V usage is TRBV4-1 and J usage is TRBJ2-7, with a weak D call TRBD1 (6 bases). CDR1 is MGHRA, CDR2 YSYEKL, per germline. Trimming pared 1 base from V and 4 bases from J, leaving 11 bases between. The CDR3 runs 14 residues. This CDR3 reads CASSQVTRGYEQYF. CDR3 nucleotides: TGCGCCAGCAGCCAAGTGACCAGGGGTTACGAGCAGTACTTC.

This clone appeared once. CDR3 DNA sequence: TGCGCCAGCAGCCAAGGACAGGGAACTGGGGCCAACGTCCTGACTTTC. Translated, it gives CASSQGQGTGANVLTF. The chain links TRBV4-1 to TRBJ2-6, with 7 positions matching TRBD1. Germline V gives CDR1 MGHRA, CDR2 YSYEKL. The trim removed 1 base at V and 2 bases at J, leaving 2 bases unmatched. The CDR3 sequence is 16 residues long.

This chain joins TRBV15 and TRBJ2-3; no definite D call. This CDR3 comprises 13 residues. Germline-derived CDR1 and CDR2 are LNHNV and YYDKDF (reference sequence). The V gene lost 0 bases and the J gene lost 7 bases, with 8 bases spanning the gap. The CDR3 spells CATSRDRLHTQYF. The CDR3 nucleotides read TGTGCCACCAGCAGAGATCGGCTTCATACGCAGTATTTT.

The chain couples TRBV7-8 to TRBJ2-3, with D possibly called TRBD1 or TRBD2 (5 bases each). Germline CDR1 is SGHVS and CDR2 is FQNEAQ. The germline V and J ends were trimmed by 3 bases and 7 bases, with 11 bases remaining between them. This CDR3 has 13 residues. The CDR3: CASSFSGDHTQYF. Written as DNA, the CDR3 is TGTGCCAGCAGCTTTAGTGGGGACCATACGCAGTATTTT.

This clone was observed a few times. The rearrangement uses TRBV4-1 and TRBJ1-5; D gene uncertain. The germline CDR1 and CDR2 sequences are MGHRA and YSYEKL. The CDR3 is 15 residues long. V lost 0 bases and J 3 bases, leaving 9 bases between the germline ends. Written as DNA, the CDR3 is TGCGCCAGCAGCCAAGATATCGGAAACAATCAGCCCCAGCATTTT. Protein product: CASSQDIGNNQPQHF.

The chain carries TRBV19 and TRBJ1-5, with TRBD1 identical over 11 bases. Germline values: CDR1 LNHDA, CDR2 SQIVND (reference sequence). This CDR3 comprises 14 residues. The J segment lost 5 bases and the V segment lost 6 bases, leaving 3 bases of the junction unmatched. The CDR3 nucleotides are TGTGCCAGTAGAGAGGGACAGGGGGATCAGCCCCAGCATTTT. Protein sequence: CASREGQGDQPQHF.

This clone showed up just once. V is TRBV30 and J is TRBJ2-1; TRBD2 aligns across 12 bases. Germline trimming cut 4 bases from V and 12 bases from J; bases unmatched to any gene: 7. Germline CDR1 reads GTSNPN; CDR2 reads SVGIG (reference sequence). This CDR3 has 13 residues. This chain's CDR3 is CAWTSGGADGQFF. As DNA, the CDR3 is TGTGCCTGGACTAGCGGGGGGGCAGATGGGCAGTTCTTC.

The V and J genes are TRBV25-1 and TRBJ2-3; the match to TRBD2 covers 8 bases. J lost 8 bases, V lost 5 bases, and 0 bases had no gene match. The CDR3 has 11 amino acids. CDR1 and CDR2 (germline): MGHDK, SYGVNS. The CDR3 DNA follows: TGTGCCAGCAGTAGCGGGGGTACGCAGTATTTT. Its translation is CASSSGGTQYF.

This clone appeared once. The chain combines TRBV2 with TRBJ2-7, with 10 bases matching TRBD2. Germline V CDR1 and CDR2: SNHLY, FYNNEI. This CDR3 is 15 amino acids long. V lost 5 bases and J lost 7; bases outside the gene matches: 11. The DNA of the CDR3 is TGTGCCAGCAGTAAGCGGGGGGGCTCCGACTTAGAGCAGTACTTC. Amino acids: CASSKRGGSDLEQYF.

The chain recombines TRBV30 with TRBJ1-1; 8 bases match TRBD1. V was clipped by 0 bases and J by 4 bases; unmatched bases: 7. Germline V gene lookup returns CDR1 GTSNPN and CDR2 SVGIG (reference sequence). The CDR3 covers 15 residues. In DNA, the CDR3 is TGTGCCTGGAGTGTACCGAGGACAGGGACCACTGAAGCTTTCTTT. This gives the protein CAWSVPRTGTTEAFF.

In DNA, the CDR3 is TGCGCCAGCAGGGGTGGAGACAGCACTTACTCCTATAATTCACCCCTCCACTTT. Its translation: CASRGGDSTYSYNSPLHF. The rearrangement joins TRBV5-1 to TRBJ1-6, with D perhaps TRBD1 (5 bases). V dropped 5 bases and J dropped 0 bases, with 18 bases sitting between them. The CDR3 has 18 residues. The germline gives CDR1 SGHRS, CDR2 YFSETQ.

This rearrangement joins TRBV5-1 to TRBJ1-2; D remains unclear. Trimming took 0 bases from V and 5 from J, leaving 8 bases between them. Germline lookup yields CDR1 SGHRS and CDR2 YFSETQ. The length of the CDR3 is 13 residues. CDR3 protein: CASSLVDGYGYTF. Here the CDR3 DNA reads TGCGCCAGCAGCTTGGTTGACGGATATGGCTACACCTTC.

The genes are TRBV18 and TRBJ2-1; D remains ambiguous. CDR1 and CDR2 from the germline V gene are KGHSH and LQKENI. V gave up 2 bases and J gave up 2 bases, with 10 bases separating them. The length of the CDR3 is 15 residues. CDR3 in amino acids: CASSPSARPYNEQFF. CDR3 coding DNA: TGTGCCAGCTCACCAAGCGCTAGACCCTACAATGAGCAGTTCTTC.